These T cell receptor beta chains were read from a single sample in a study of cytomegalovirus exposure and HLA in healthy donors. Some clones are missing from TCRdb's copy, which holds only in-frame ones; the method was immunoSEQ multiplex PCR. In the table there are about 98,000 clones, 77% of which are singletons. Sequenced sample: PBMCs. Receptors originate from a male donor in good health and CMV-seropositive. Each CDR3 is given with its conserved first and last residue. Fields, in order: clone size, D gene, V gene, CDR3 protein. D genes are given only for firm matches. The size entry is marked missing in some rows and otherwise reads once, few, many or a size class.

NA,NA,TRBV29-1,CSVAGASNQPQHF
NA,TRBD1,TRBV25-1,CASSADRVGDTEAFF
NA,TRBD1,TRBV19,CASAGTASSGANGLTF
NA,TRBD2,TRBV25-1,CASSDSGRSTAKNSQYF
once,TRBD1,TRBV5-4,CASSSTGTVPYGYTF
NA,TRBD1,TRBV6-1,CASSEQGGGRQPQHF
NA,TRBD2,TRBV7-8,CASSSRRLAGPYEQYF
NA,TRBD2,TRBV13,CASSTPGLAGGNNEQFF
few,TRBD1,TRBV7-2,CASTNRGFTEAFF
NA,TRBD1,TRBV6-4,CASSDRTGADYGYTF
NA,TRBD2,TRBV18,CASSSQREGFNEQFF
once,NA,TRBV7-9,CASSPQDF
NA,TRBD1,TRBV7-7,CAIQGAGGYTF
NA,NA,TRBV28,CASSQDWSFSNYGYTF
once,NA,TRBV28,CASSPLGDEQYF
NA,NA,TRBV5-1,CASTLGLPRDEQFF
NA,NA,TRBV7-2,CASSRTTDRNQPQHF
NA,TRBD2,TRBV27,CASSSPGLANEQYF
NA,NA,TRBV28,CASSTGFGAQYF
NA,NA,TRBV19,CASTRDYEKLFF
NA,NA,TRBV7-2,CASSLQVVAGNTIYF
few,TRBD1,TRBV29-1,CSVALTGGTTEAFF
once,NA,TRBV7-2,CASSLVAGYGETQYF
NA,NA,TRBV25-1,CASSDPSIGTDTQYF
NA,TRBD1,TRBV9,CASRGQGVGGNTEAFF
NA,TRBD2,TRBV7-9,CASSLEITSEYEQFF
once,TRBD2,TRBV28,CASSPASVRGVTGELFF
NA,NA,TRBV28,CASRLSLVSGNTIYF
NA,TRBD1,TRBV27,CASSLTGGGDTQYF
NA,TRBD1,TRBV6-1,CASRRTGDAYEQYF
NA,TRBD1,TRBV27,CASSRGQANQPQHF
few,NA,TRBV7-8,CASSSLADEQFF
NA,NA,TRBV5-4,CASRIATNEKLFF
NA,TRBD1,TRBV28,CASKTGGDSYNEQFF
NA,TRBD2,TRBV5-1,CASSLEVAGVAEQYF
NA,NA,TRBV11-3,CASSLDRGRGGFGELFF
NA,NA,TRBV28,CASSPPPGQNTEAFF
few,NA,TRBV5-1,CASGEAFNEQFF
NA,TRBD1,TRBV5-3,CARVDRGHAPREKLFF
NA,NA,TRBV4-2,CASSQVLDLNEQYF
once,TRBD2,TRBV18,CASRLTGLAGGTGELFF
once,NA,TRBV7-3,CASSLREGGGYEQFF
NA,NA,TRBV11-1,CASSTPGAGRRETQYF
NA,NA,TRBV2,CASNNGVTYEQYF
few,NA,TRBV20-1,CSASPRGEQFF
NA,TRBD2,TRBV7-2,CASRRAGGNEQFF
NA,TRBD2,TRBV6-1,CASKASGSPHEQYF
NA,NA,TRBV7-8,CASSLRENQPQHF